A single sample gave rise to the 26 T cell receptor beta chains below, sequenced in a study of beta chain features in type 1 diabetes. Reverse transcription of all isolated RNA meant that expressed TCRB transcripts were sequenced. Sequencing was performed with immunoSEQ multiplex PCR; in TCRdb, only in-frame clones are kept and a portion is missing. The table lists around 500,000 clones, roughly 11% of them singletons. The source material was naive CD4+ T cells from blood. These receptor sequences come from a woman aged 18-35 years in good health.

The chain is built from TRBV4-3 and TRBJ2-3, with 7 bases identical to TRBD1. The CDR3 extends over 16 amino acids. The germline V gene encodes CDR1 LGHNA and CDR2 YSLEER. V lost 3 bases and J lost 5; bases outside the gene matches: 11. The CDR3, as DNA: TGCGCCAGCAGCCAGGACCCCAGACAGGGAAGAGATACGCAGTATTTT. Its protein is CASSQDPRQGRDTQYF.

The chain employs TRBV15 and TRBJ2-5; the match to TRBD1 covers 7 bases. From germline, CDR1 is LNHNV and CDR2 YYDKDF (reference sequence). The CDR3 has 15 residues. J lost 2 bases, V lost 1 base, and 4 bases had no gene match. The CDR3 DNA is TGTGCCACCAGCAGAGTACAGGGGACGCAAGAGACCCAGTACTTC. This sequence encodes CATSRVQGTQETQYF.

The chain couples TRBV12-5 to TRBJ1-2; possibly TRBD1 for D (5 bases). The germline gives CDR1 LGHNT, CDR2 FRNRAP. The V end was cut by 2 bases, the J end by 8 bases, with 12 bases between. The CDR3 covers 13 residues. The CDR3 reads CASGLIQAGGYTF. CDR3 in DNA: TGTGCTAGTGGTTTGATACAGGCGGGAGGCTACACCTTC.

CDR3 amino acids: CSVEEDRGIYGYTF. DNA of the CDR3: TGCAGCGTTGAAGAGGACAGGGGGATTTATGGCTACACCTTC. V is TRBV29-1 and J is TRBJ1-2; 10 nucleotides agree with TRBD1. Germline assignment: CDR1 SQVTM and CDR2 ANQGSEA. V was pared by 0 bases and J by 5 bases, with 3 bases of the junction left unmatched. The CDR3 is 14 amino acids.

This clone was detected a few times. V is TRBV9 and J is TRBJ1-6; 8 nucleotides line up with TRBD1. The V gene's germline CDR1 is SGDLS and CDR2 YYNGEE. This CDR3 region has 15 residues. V was pared by 2 bases and J by 6 bases, with 4 bases of the junction left unmatched. In DNA form, the CDR3 reads TGTGCCAGCAGCGTTTCCAGGGGGCGTAATTCACCCCTCCACTTT. Translating it yields CASSVSRGRNSPLHF.

This clone was counted only a few times. CDR3 sequence reads: CASSLQGGYNEQFF. CDR3 in DNA: TGTGCCAGCAGCTTACAGGGGGGCTACAATGAGCAGTTCTTC. The rearrangement links TRBV7-6 to TRBJ2-1; D possibly corresponds to TRBD1 (7 bases). The V gene's germline CDR1 is SGHVS and CDR2 FNYEAQ. The CDR3 is made up of 14 amino acids. V lost 2 bases, J lost 3 bases, and 8 bases lay in between.

This chain joins TRBV7-2 and TRBJ2-1; 10 bases agree with TRBD1. Germline CDR1 reads SGHTA; CDR2 reads FQGNSA. J was trimmed by 10 bases and V by 1 base; bases with no gene match: 13. The length of the CDR3 is 17 residues. DNA for the CDR3: TGTGCCAGCAGCTTAGGGGCCCCCGGGACAGGGGTTGGAGAGCAGTTCTTC. It encodes CASSLGAPGTGVGEQFF.

This clone was counted a few times. The chain recombines TRBV14 with TRBJ1-6; the D gene is possibly TRBD1 (6 bases). This CDR3 is built from 14 residues. The V end was cut by 5 bases, the J end by 7 bases, with 12 bases between. Germline CDR1 is SGHDN and CDR2 is FVKESK. CDR3 loop: CASSFDRLNSPLHF. Written as DNA, the CDR3 is TGTGCCAGCAGCTTCGACAGGCTAAATTCACCCCTCCACTTT.

This clone was seen a handful of times. This chain uses TRBV7-2 with TRBJ2-1; the D gene could be TRBD1 or TRBD2 (6 bases each). The CDR3 covers 15 residues. V was shortened by 7 bases and J by 5 bases, with 18 bases between the two germline ends. Looked up from germline, CDR1 is SGHTA and CDR2 is FQGNSA. CDR3 in DNA: TGTGCCAGCATCCCGCCCGGGGGCCTGAACAATGAGCAGTTCTTC. This codes for CASIPPGGLNNEQFF.

This clone was counted between two and nine times. The J gene is TRBJ2-3, the V gene TRBV27; D perhaps matches TRBD1 (6 bases). The CDR3 has 16 amino acids. In germline, CDR1 is MNHEY, CDR2 SMNVEV (reference sequence). The V end was cut by 5 bases, the J end by 0 bases, with 15 bases between. The CDR3 region has the DNA TGTGCCAGCAGTCTAAGGACAGACCCTAGCACAGATACGCAGTATTTT. Translation: CASSLRTDPSTDTQYF.

In its sample, this clone was seen a few times. CDR3 protein: CASSSQRMEYATQYF. The CDR3 DNA is TGTGCCAGCAGCTCACAGCGGATGGAATATGCGACCCAGTACTTC. The J gene is TRBJ2-5, the V gene TRBV7-9, with a possible D match to TRBD2 (5 bases). From germline, CDR1 is SEHNR and CDR2 FQNEAQ (reference sequence). Trimming pared 4 bases from V and 7 bases from J, leaving 19 bases between. The CDR3 runs to 15 residues.

In this sample, this clone turned up a few times. The chain recombines TRBV7-3 with TRBJ1-1, with D unresolved. This CDR3 contains 14 residues. Trimming removed 3 bases from V and 2 bases from J, with 10 bases in between. Per germline, CDR1 SGHTA and CDR2 FQGTGA. The CDR3 protein is CASSLDGQNTEAFF. In DNA form, the CDR3 reads TGTGCCAGCAGCTTGGATGGGCAAAACACTGAAGCTTTCTTT.

There are a few counts of this clone. V gene TRBV18 combines with J gene TRBJ1-5; 7 bases align to TRBD1. The CDR3 has 14 residues. The V gene's germline CDR1 is KGHSH and CDR2 LQKENI. After removal of 4 bases from V and 4 bases from J, the junction contained 4 bases not matched to a gene. The CDR3 nucleotides are TGTGCCAGCTCACGGGGGACAGAGAATCAGCCCCAGCATTTT. It is translated as CASSRGTENQPQHF.

This clone was observed a handful of times. V and J are TRBV7-2 and TRBJ2-5, with D possibly being TRBD2 (5 bases). There are 14 residues in the CDR3. Germline CDR1 reads SGHTA; CDR2 reads FQGNSA. V was clipped by 2 bases and J by 2 bases, with 9 bases between them. The CDR3 spells CASSLRGNQETQYF. The CDR3 DNA reads TGTGCCAGCAGCTTACGAGGGAATCAAGAGACCCAGTACTTC.

The J gene is TRBJ2-7, the V gene TRBV6-5; TRBD2 matches 7 bases. Germline V gene data show CDR1 as MNHEY and CDR2 as SVGAGI. Germline trimming cut 2 bases from V and 0 bases from J; bases unmatched to any gene: 4. This CDR3 has 15 amino acids. The DNA for the CDR3 is TGTGCCAGCAGTTACGATCGCGGGAGCTCCTACGAGCAGTACTTC. It encodes CASSYDRGSSYEQYF.

J is TRBJ1-5 and V is TRBV5-6; the D is unclear. The V end was cut by 2 bases, the J end by 7 bases, with 7 bases between. In germline, CDR1 is SGHDT, CDR2 YYEEEE. The CDR3 totals 12 residues. The DNA of the CDR3 is TGTGCCAGCAGCTTTCAAGGCCAGCCCCAGCATTTT. This gives the protein CASSFQGQPQHF.

V is TRBV7-3 and J is TRBJ1-1, with TRBD1 as a possible D gene (5 bases). The CDR3 is 13 residues long. Germline CDR1 reads SGHTA; CDR2 reads FQGTGA. V was trimmed by 4 bases and J by 6 bases, leaving 12 bases between them. The CDR3 region has the DNA TGTGCCAGCAGCTCTAACCGACAGTCTGAAGCTTTCTTT. It translates to CASSSNRQSEAFF.

The chain is built from TRBV5-4 and TRBJ2-7; D ambiguous. The ends were cut back, 0 bases at V and 2 bases at J, with 6 bases in the middle. Germline CDR1 reads SGHNT; CDR2 reads YYREEE (reference sequence). The CDR3 contains 13 residues. CDR3 in amino acids: CASSLGFAYEQYF. The CDR3 bases are TGTGCCAGCAGCTTGGGGTTCGCCTACGAGCAGTACTTC.

The rearrangement links TRBV4-3 to TRBJ2-1, with D unresolved. Germline V gives CDR1 LGHNA, CDR2 YSLEER. The CDR3 is made up of 13 amino acids. The V gene lost 1 base and the J gene lost 6 bases, with 7 bases spanning the gap. CDR3 protein: CASSQARSNEQFF. The CDR3 region has the DNA TGCGCCAGCAGCCAAGCGAGATCCAATGAGCAGTTCTTC.

The chain has TRBV5-1 and TRBJ2-1; possible D gene TRBD2, 6 bases. The CDR3 totals 15 residues. Looked up from germline, CDR1 is SGHRS and CDR2 is YFSETQ. The V gene lost 4 bases and the J gene lost 0 bases, with 11 bases spanning the gap. The CDR3 DNA is TGCGCCAGCAGCAAAGTAGCGGACTCCTACAATGAGCAGTTCTTC. Translated, it gives CASSKVADSYNEQFF.

The V call is TRBV29-1, the J call TRBJ2-2, with unresolved D. The germline V gene encodes CDR1 SQVTM and CDR2 ANQGSEA. The ends were cut back, 3 bases at V and 0 bases at J, with 11 bases in the middle. This CDR3 has 15 amino acids. The CDR3 sequence: CSVELARTNTGELFF. For the CDR3, the DNA is TGCAGCGTTGAGTTGGCCAGGACGAACACCGGGGAGCTGTTTTTT.

This clone was seen more than once but under ten times. This chain connects TRBV29-1 to TRBJ1-2; 7 bases match TRBD1. The CDR3 is 13 residues long. J was trimmed by 2 bases and V by 7 bases; bases with no gene match: 7. In germline, CDR1 is SQVTM, CDR2 ANQGSEA. The CDR3 DNA sequence: TGCAGCGCCCAACAGACAGGGAACTATGGCTACACCTTC. Translation gives CSAQQTGNYGYTF.

The chain has TRBV21-1 and TRBJ2-7; the DNA was not used to check the table's D call, TRBD1. TRBV21-1 is a known pseudogene. This CDR3 spans 16 amino acids. The CDR3 is CASSLPPGQGAYEQYV. CDR3 nucleotides: TGTGCCAGCAGCCTCCCACCGGGACAGGGGGCTTACGAGCAGTACGTC.

The table lists this clone with a few counts. The V call is TRBV28, the J call TRBJ1-6; D possibly corresponds to TRBD1 (5 bases). The CDR3 extends over 13 amino acids. Trimming removed 7 bases at V and 14 bases at J, with 18 bases between. The germline CDR1 and CDR2 sequences are MDHEN and SYDVKM. Here the CDR3 reads CASTGWDRASLHF. In DNA form, the CDR3 reads TGTGCCAGCACCGGGTGGGACCGCGCTTCCCTCCACTTT.

The genes are TRBV9 and TRBJ1-2; D not certain. Deletions cut 0 bases from V and 7 bases from J, with 22 bases between. The germline gives CDR1 SGDLS, CDR2 YYNGEE. The CDR3 is 17 amino acids. CDR3 amino acids: CASSVESEVVPAGGYTF. The CDR3 DNA reads as TGTGCCAGCAGCGTAGAATCCGAGGTCGTCCCGGCAGGTGGCTACACCTTC.

V gene TRBV7-6 combines with J gene TRBJ2-1, with TRBD2 matching over 12 bases. Germline values: CDR1 SGHVS, CDR2 FNYEAQ. This CDR3 region has 17 residues. Trimming removed 5 bases from V and 4 bases from J; junction bases left unmatched: 9. CDR3 DNA: TGTGCCAGCAGCCCCATTAAACTAGCGGGAGGATACAATGAGCAGTTCTTC. Encoded protein: CASSPIKLAGGYNEQFF.